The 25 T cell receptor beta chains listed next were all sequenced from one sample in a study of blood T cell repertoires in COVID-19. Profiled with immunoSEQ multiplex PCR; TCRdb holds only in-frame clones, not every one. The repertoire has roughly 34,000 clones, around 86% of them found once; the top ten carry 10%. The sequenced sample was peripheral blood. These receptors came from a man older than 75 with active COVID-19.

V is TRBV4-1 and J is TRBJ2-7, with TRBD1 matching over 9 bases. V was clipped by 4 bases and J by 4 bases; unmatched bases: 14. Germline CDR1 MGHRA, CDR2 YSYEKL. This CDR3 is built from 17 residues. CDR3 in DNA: TGCGCCAGCAGCCGAGAGCACAGGGGGCTCGTTGCATACGAGCAGTACTTC. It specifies CASSREHRGLVAYEQYF.

This chain's CDR3 is CASTLGVSSYNEQFF. In DNA, the CDR3 is TGTGCCAGCACTCTTGGAGTGAGCTCCTACAATGAGCAGTTCTTC. The chain joins TRBV2 to TRBJ2-1; D is ambiguous. This CDR3 contains 15 residues. Germline CDR1 SNHLY, CDR2 FYNNEI. Trimming stripped 7 bases from V and 0 bases from J, with 13 bases between.

CDR3 residues: CASSYLGTGGAGELFF. DNA for the CDR3: TGTGCCAGCAGTTACCTCGGGACAGGGGGTGCCGGGGAGCTGTTTTTT. V and J are TRBV6-5 and TRBJ2-2, with TRBD1 identical over 11 bases. The germline V gene has CDR1 MNHEY and CDR2 SVGAGI. This CDR3 has 16 amino acids. Unmatched junction bases numbered 5, after V lost 2 bases and J lost 6 bases.

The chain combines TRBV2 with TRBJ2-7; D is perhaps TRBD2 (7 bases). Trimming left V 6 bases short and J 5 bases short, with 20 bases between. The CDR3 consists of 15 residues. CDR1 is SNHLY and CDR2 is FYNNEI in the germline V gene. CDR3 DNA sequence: TGTGCCAGCAGAGAGGGGGGGGGATTTTCCCACGAGCAGTACTTC. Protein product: CASREGGGFSHEQYF.

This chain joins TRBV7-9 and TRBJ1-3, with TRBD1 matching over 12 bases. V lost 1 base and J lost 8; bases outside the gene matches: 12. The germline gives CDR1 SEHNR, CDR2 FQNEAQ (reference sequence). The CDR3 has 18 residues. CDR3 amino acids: CASSLGDRGRISSDTIYF. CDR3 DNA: TGTGCCAGCAGCTTAGGGGACAGGGGGCGAATTTCCTCAGACACCATATATTTT.

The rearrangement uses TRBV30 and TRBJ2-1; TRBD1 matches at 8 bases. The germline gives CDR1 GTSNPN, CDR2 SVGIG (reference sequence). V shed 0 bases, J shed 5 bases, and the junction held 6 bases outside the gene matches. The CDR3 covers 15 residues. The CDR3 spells CAWSVQGQGHNEQFF. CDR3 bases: TGTGCCTGGAGTGTACAAGGACAGGGTCACAATGAGCAGTTCTTC.

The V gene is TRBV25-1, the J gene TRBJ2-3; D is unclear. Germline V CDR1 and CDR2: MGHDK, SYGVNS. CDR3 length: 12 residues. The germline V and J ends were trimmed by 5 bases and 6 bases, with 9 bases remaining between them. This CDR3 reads CASSSSSDTQYF. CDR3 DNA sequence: TGTGCCAGCAGTTCCAGTTCGGATACGCAGTATTTT.

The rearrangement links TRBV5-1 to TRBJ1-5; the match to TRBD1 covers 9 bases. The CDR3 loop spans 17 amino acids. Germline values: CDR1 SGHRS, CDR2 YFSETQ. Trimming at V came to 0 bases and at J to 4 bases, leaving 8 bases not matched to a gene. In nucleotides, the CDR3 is TGCGCCAGCAGCTTGGATGCCGGGACAGGGAGAAATCAGCCCCAGCATTTT. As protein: CASSLDAGTGRNQPQHF.

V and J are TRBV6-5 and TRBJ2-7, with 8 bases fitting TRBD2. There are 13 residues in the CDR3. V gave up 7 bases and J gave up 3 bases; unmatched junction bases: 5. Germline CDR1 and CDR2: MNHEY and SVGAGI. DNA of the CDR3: TGTGCCAGCATGGGGCTAGCGGGCTACGAGCAGTACTTC. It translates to CASMGLAGYEQYF.

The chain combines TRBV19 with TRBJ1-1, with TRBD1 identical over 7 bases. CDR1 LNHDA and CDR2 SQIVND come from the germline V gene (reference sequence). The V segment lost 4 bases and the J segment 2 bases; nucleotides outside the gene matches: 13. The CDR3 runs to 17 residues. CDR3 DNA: TGTGCCAGTAGTAAAATCTCCCAGGGGGGCCTCAACACTGAAGCTTTCTTT. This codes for CASSKISQGGLNTEAFF.

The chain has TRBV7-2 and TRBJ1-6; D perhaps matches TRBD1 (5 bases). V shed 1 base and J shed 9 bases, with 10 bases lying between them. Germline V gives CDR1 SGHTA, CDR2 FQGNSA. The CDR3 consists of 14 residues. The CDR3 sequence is CASSLVQGSSPLHF. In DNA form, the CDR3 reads TGTGCCAGCAGCTTAGTTCAGGGAAGTTCACCCCTCCACTTT.

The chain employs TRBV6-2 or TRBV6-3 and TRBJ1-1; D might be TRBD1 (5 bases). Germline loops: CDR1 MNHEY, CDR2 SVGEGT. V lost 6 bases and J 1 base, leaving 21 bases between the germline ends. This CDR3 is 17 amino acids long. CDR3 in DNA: TGTGCCAGCAGCGATCCCCCTTTACAGGCTGGGAACACTGAAGCTTTCTTT. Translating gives CASSDPPLQAGNTEAFF.

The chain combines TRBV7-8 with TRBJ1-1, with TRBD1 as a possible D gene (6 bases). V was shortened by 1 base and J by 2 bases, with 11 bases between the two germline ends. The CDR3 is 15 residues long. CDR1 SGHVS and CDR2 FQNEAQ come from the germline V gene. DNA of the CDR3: TGTGCCAGCAGCTTAGTAGGGACATATAACACTGAAGCTTTCTTT. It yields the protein CASSLVGTYNTEAFF. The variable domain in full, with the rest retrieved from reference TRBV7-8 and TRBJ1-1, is GAGVSQSPRYKVAKRGQDVALRCDPISGHVSLFWYQQALGQGPEFLTYFQNEAQLDKSGLPSDRFFAERPEGSVSTLKIQRTQQEDSAVYLCASSLVGTYNTEAFFGQGTRLTVV.

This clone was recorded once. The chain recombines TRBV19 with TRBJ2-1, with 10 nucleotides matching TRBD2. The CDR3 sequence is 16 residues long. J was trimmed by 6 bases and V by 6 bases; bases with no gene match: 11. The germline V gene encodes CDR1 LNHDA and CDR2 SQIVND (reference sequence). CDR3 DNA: TGTGCCAGTAGCTTTATAGCGGGAGGCACATCCAATGAGCAGTTCTTC. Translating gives CASSFIAGGTSNEQFF.

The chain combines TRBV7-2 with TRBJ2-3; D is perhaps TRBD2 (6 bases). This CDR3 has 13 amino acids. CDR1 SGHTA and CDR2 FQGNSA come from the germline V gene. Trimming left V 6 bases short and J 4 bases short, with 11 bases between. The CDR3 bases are TGTGCCAGCAGACTTAGCGGCTCAGATACGCAGTATTTT. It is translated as CASRLSGSDTQYF.

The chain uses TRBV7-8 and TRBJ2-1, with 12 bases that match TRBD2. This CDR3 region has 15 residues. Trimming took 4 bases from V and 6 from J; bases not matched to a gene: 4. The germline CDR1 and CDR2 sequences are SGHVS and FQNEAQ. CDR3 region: CASSSTSGSSNEQFF. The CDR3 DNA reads TGTGCCAGCAGCTCGACTAGCGGGAGTAGCAATGAGCAGTTCTTC.

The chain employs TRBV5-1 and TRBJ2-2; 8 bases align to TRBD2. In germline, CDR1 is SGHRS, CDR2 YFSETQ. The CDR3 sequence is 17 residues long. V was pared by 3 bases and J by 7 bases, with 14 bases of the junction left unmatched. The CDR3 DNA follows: TGCGCCAGCAGCTCCTCAGCGGGAGCGTCGGTCGGCGGGGAGCTGTTTTTT. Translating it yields CASSSSAGASVGGELFF. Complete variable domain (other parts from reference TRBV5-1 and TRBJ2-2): KAGVTQTPRYLIKTRGQQVTLSCSPISGHRSVSWYQQTPGQGLQFLFEYFSETQRNKGNFPGRFSGRQFSNSRSEMNVSTLELGDSALYLCASSSSAGASVGGELFFGEGSRLTVL.

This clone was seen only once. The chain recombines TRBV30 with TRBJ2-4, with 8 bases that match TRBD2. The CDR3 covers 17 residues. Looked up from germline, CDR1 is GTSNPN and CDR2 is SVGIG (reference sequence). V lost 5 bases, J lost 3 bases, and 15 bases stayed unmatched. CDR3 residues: CAWGGQIAGLGKNIQYF. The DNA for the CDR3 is TGTGCCTGGGGAGGACAGATAGCGGGATTGGGCAAAAACATTCAGTACTTC.

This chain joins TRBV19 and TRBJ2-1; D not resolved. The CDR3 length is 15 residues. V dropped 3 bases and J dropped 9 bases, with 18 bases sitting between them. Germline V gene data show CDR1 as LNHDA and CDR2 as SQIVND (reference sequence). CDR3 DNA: TGTGCCAGTAGTATCGCCCACGGTACTTCGAGTGAGCAGTTCTTC. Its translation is CASSIAHGTSSEQFF.

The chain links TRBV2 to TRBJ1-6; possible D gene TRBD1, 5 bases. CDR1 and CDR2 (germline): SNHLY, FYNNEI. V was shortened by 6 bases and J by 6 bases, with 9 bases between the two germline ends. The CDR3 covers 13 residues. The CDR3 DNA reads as TGTGCCAGCAGGGCAGGGCTTAATTCACCCCTCCACTTT. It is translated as CASRAGLNSPLHF.

CDR3 protein: CASSPRTSGSMGEQFF. CDR3 nucleotide sequence: TGTGCCAGCAGTCCCCGGACTAGCGGGAGCATGGGTGAGCAGTTCTTC. This chain connects TRBV6-2 or TRBV6-3 to TRBJ2-1; TRBD2 matches 13 bases. The V and J ends lost 5 bases and 9 bases, in that order; junction bases with no gene match: 10. CDR3 length: 16 amino acids. Germline loops: CDR1 MNHEY, CDR2 SVGEGT.

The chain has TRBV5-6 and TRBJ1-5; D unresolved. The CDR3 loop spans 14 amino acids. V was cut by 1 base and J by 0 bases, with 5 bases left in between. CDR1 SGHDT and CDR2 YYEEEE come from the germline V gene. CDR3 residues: CASSLLNSNQPQHF. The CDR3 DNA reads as TGTGCCAGCAGCTTGCTTAATAGCAATCAGCCCCAGCATTTT.

The CDR3, as DNA: TGCAGCGTTGAGGTCAGGGTGAACACTGAAGCTTTCTTT. Its protein is CSVEVRVNTEAFF. This chain uses TRBV29-1 with TRBJ1-1, with TRBD1 as a possible D gene (5 bases). The ends were cut back, 3 bases at V and 0 bases at J, with 8 bases in the middle. CDR1 and CDR2 (germline): SQVTM, ANQGSEA. CDR3 length equals 13 residues.

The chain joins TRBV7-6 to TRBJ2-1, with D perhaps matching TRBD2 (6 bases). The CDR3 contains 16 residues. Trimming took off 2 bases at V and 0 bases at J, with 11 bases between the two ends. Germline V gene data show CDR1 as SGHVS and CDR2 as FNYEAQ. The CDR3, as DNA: TGTGCCAGCAGCTTATCTAGCGCAAGCTCCTACAATGAGCAGTTCTTC. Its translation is CASSLSSASSYNEQFF.

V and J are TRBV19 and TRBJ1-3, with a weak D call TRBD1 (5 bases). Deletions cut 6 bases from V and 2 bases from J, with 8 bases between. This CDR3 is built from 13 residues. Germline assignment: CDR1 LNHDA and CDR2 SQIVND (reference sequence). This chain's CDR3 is CASSQGPGNTIYF. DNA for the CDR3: TGTGCCAGTAGCCAGGGCCCTGGAAACACCATATATTTT.